Included here is one T cell receptor beta chain sequence, with context. Its matching antigen is unknown. This sample is drawn from a study of T-cell reconstitution after alpha-beta-depleted transplantation in children. Whole-study results and caveats: After one year, T-cell counts and TCRbeta diversity mostly came from new T cells.

The CDR3 loop spans 15 amino acids. V dropped 2 bases and J dropped 6; count of bases not matched to a gene: 7. The germline V gene encodes CDR1 SGHTA and CDR2 FQGNSA. Unique molecular identifiers featured in how the TCRbeta library was prepared. TCRdb passed the PCR reads through MiXCR, listing each CDR3 protein once. The sample records 550,000 to 600,000 distinct CDR3 sequences, 23% being singletons. The chain combines TRBV7-2 with TRBJ1-2; 9 bases are shared with TRBD1. The sequence was collected from a boy less than two years old who had a stem cell transplant for acute myeloid leukemia, so the T cells may come from the graft donor. The source was PBMCs, mostly from graft donor cells, collected 360 days after TCRalphabeta/CD19-depleted stem cell transplant. The CDR3 coding sequence is TGTGCCAGCAGCTTATCTACGACAGGGGGGGATGGCTACACCTTC. Translation gives CASSLSTTGGDGYTF.